Presented here are 21 T cell receptor beta chains from one specimen sequenced in a study of blood T cell repertoires in COVID-19. Assay: immunoSEQ multiplex PCR; the TCRdb copy retains only in-frame clones and omits some. The table has around 26,000 clones, around 83% seen once. Sequencing was done on a sample of peripheral blood. All receptors derive from a human donor in a cohort sampled during active COVID-19.

This chain connects TRBV7-8 to TRBJ2-5; TRBD2 matches at 10 bases. The CDR3 has 16 amino acids. Germline values: CDR1 SGHVS, CDR2 FQNEAQ. With V trimmed by 6 bases and J by 1 base, 8 bases remained unmatched. The chain's CDR3 is CASRPFSGRLQETQYF. The CDR3 nucleotides are TGTGCCAGCAGGCCGTTTAGCGGGAGGCTCCAAGAGACCCAGTACTTC. The full variable domain, in which reference TRBV7-8 and TRBJ2-5 provide the parts outside the CDR3, is GAGVSQSPRYKVAKRGQDVALRCDPISGHVSLFWYQQALGQGPEFLTYFQNEAQLDKSGLPSDRFFAERPEGSVSTLKIQRTQQEDSAVYLCASRPFSGRLQETQYFGPGTRLLVL.

The chain joins TRBV4-2 to TRBJ2-1; 14 nucleotides line up with TRBD2. The CDR3 is made up of 20 amino acids. The germline gives CDR1 LGHNA, CDR2 YNFKEQ. The junction had 11 bases not matched to a gene; V was cut back by 4 bases and J by 0 bases. The CDR3, as DNA: TGTGCCAGCAGCCCCCTGGGACTAGCGGGAGTTGGGGGCTCCTACAATGAGCAGTTCTTC. It is translated as CASSPLGLAGVGGSYNEQFF.

V is TRBV28 and J is TRBJ2-3; 8 positions agree with TRBD1. This CDR3 is 19 amino acids long. Germline lookup yields CDR1 MDHEN and CDR2 SYDVKM. The trim removed 5 bases at V and 2 bases at J, leaving 18 bases unmatched. CDR3 nucleotide sequence: TGTGCCAGCAGTGGTGTGGACAGGGTAACCATTTCTCCCACAGATACGCAGTATTTT. This encodes CASSGVDRVTISPTDTQYF.

The CDR3 reads CASSLSTSGGWETQYF. The CDR3 coding sequence is TGTGCCAGCAGCTTAAGCACTAGCGGGGGGTGGGAGACCCAGTACTTC. V gene TRBV11-2 combines with J gene TRBJ2-5, with 12 bases that match TRBD2. The J segment lost 5 bases and the V segment lost 2 bases, leaving 6 bases of the junction unmatched. Germline lookup yields CDR1 SGHAT and CDR2 FQNNGV. This CDR3 contains 16 residues.

The V and J genes are TRBV6-2 or TRBV6-3 and TRBJ2-7; perhaps TRBD1 as D (6 bases). CDR1 and CDR2 (germline): MNHEY, SVGEGT. The length of the CDR3 is 17 residues. V was shortened by 4 bases and J by 0 bases, with 19 bases between the two germline ends. The CDR3 DNA sequence: TGTGCCAGCAGTTCGACATCCCAGGGGCGATACTCCTACGAGCAGTACTTC. This encodes CASSSTSQGRYSYEQYF.

The CDR3 DNA reads as TGCGCCAGCAGCTTGGGACAGGGTGGGGACGGAACTGAAGCTTTCTTT. Translation gives CASSLGQGGDGTEAFF. The rearrangement links TRBV5-1 to TRBJ1-1; 7 bases align to TRBD1. Germline V gene sequence: CDR1 SGHRS, CDR2 YFSETQ. This CDR3 spans 16 amino acids. Trimming took 0 bases from V and 5 from J; bases not matched to a gene: 10.

V usage is TRBV7-2 and J usage is TRBJ2-7, with 7 bases fitting TRBD2. Germline V gene sequence: CDR1 SGHTA, CDR2 FQGNSA. V lost 7 bases and J lost 0; bases outside the gene matches: 6. CDR3 length: 14 amino acids. DNA of the CDR3: TGTGCCAGCACCAATAGCGGGTCCTCCTACGAGCAGTACTTC. Translated: CASTNSGSSYEQYF.

The V call is TRBV5-1, the J call TRBJ2-3; TRBD1 matches at 12 bases. Trimming took 2 bases from V and 4 from J; bases not matched to a gene: 5. This CDR3 spans 16 amino acids. Germline values: CDR1 SGHRS, CDR2 YFSETQ. Here the CDR3 DNA reads TGCGCCAGCAGCTTAGCGGGACAGGGGGCATCAGATACGCAGTATTTT. Protein sequence: CASSLAGQGASDTQYF.

The V gene is TRBV7-9, the J gene TRBJ1-1; D may be TRBD1 (6 bases). The germline V and J ends were trimmed by 8 bases and 5 bases, with 15 bases remaining between them. CDR1 SEHNR and CDR2 FQNEAQ come from the germline V gene (reference sequence). CDR3 length equals 13 residues. The CDR3 bases are TGTGCCAGCCAGAAGAAGGGGGGGACTGAAGCTTTCTTT. As protein: CASQKKGGTEAFF.

The chain recombines TRBV6-4 with TRBJ1-5; the D gene is possibly TRBD1 (5 bases). The CDR3 has 13 amino acids. Germline CDR1 is MRHNA and CDR2 is SNTAGT. The germline V and J ends were trimmed by 6 bases and 5 bases, with 11 bases remaining between them. The CDR3 DNA sequence: TGTGCCAGCAGCCTAGACAGCGATCAGCCCCAGCATTTT. Translation gives CASSLDSDQPQHF.

The V and J genes are TRBV7-2 and TRBJ2-7; the D is unclear. In germline, CDR1 is SGHTA, CDR2 FQGNSA. The CDR3 extends over 15 amino acids. V lost 1 base and J 0 bases, leaving 10 bases between the germline ends. The CDR3 here is CASSLGVGTSYEQYF. DNA of the CDR3: TGTGCCAGCAGCTTAGGGGTGGGCACCTCCTACGAGCAGTACTTC.

The rearrangement joins TRBV9 to TRBJ1-4; a possible D gene is TRBD1 (5 bases). Trimming took 0 bases from V and 5 from J, leaving 14 bases between them. The CDR3 has 16 amino acids. Germline CDR1 SGDLS, CDR2 YYNGEE. CDR3: CASSVGGRAGNEKLFF. The CDR3 DNA reads as TGTGCCAGCAGCGTAGGAGGCAGGGCGGGAAATGAAAAACTGTTTTTT.

This rearrangement joins TRBV4-3 to TRBJ2-7; perhaps TRBD2 as D (6 bases). The CDR3 extends over 18 amino acids. CDR1 is LGHNA and CDR2 is YSLEER in the germline V gene. The ends were cut back, 5 bases at V and 3 bases at J, with 26 bases in the middle. CDR3 sequence (DNA): TGCGCCAGCAGCGCCGGGACTGGCGGAAGGAGTGGGTACTACGAGCAGTACTTC. Translating gives CASSAGTGGRSGYYEQYF.

The V call is TRBV10-3, the J call TRBJ2-3, with 11 bases aligning to TRBD2. The CDR3 runs to 18 residues. Trimming at V came to 0 bases and at J to 1 base, leaving 6 bases not matched to a gene. The germline V gene encodes CDR1 ENHRY and CDR2 SYGVKD. DNA of the CDR3: TGTGCCATCAGTGAGTCGTGGAAACTAGCGGGAGGCACAGATACGCAGTATTTT. As protein: CAISESWKLAGGTDTQYF.

The gene calls are TRBV4-3 and TRBJ1-5, with D possibly being TRBD1 (5 bases). Germline loops: CDR1 LGHNA, CDR2 YSLEER. The germline V and J ends were trimmed by 4 bases and 8 bases, with 12 bases remaining between them. The CDR3 extends over 13 amino acids. This chain's CDR3 is CASSPGSGEPQHF. In DNA, the CDR3 is TGCGCCAGCAGCCCAGGATCGGGGGAGCCCCAGCATTTT.

The chain has TRBV19 and TRBJ1-5, with D hard to call. CDR3 size: 16 residues. Germline CDR1 LNHDA, CDR2 SQIVND (reference sequence). V lost 5 bases, J lost 0 bases, and 14 bases lay in between. In nucleotides, the CDR3 is TGTGCCAGTAGTCCCTGGGGAGGGATTAGCAATCAGCCCCAGCATTTT. Its protein is CASSPWGGISNQPQHF.

The chain carries TRBV7-6 and TRBJ2-3, with 11 nucleotides matching TRBD2. The CDR3 spans 18 residues. CDR1 is SGHVS, CDR2 FNYEAQ, per germline. With 4 bases clipped from V and 5 bases from J, the junction kept 14 bases outside the gene matches. In DNA, the CDR3 is TGTGCCAGCAGCTGGTTACTAGCGGGAGTGGGGACCGGAGATACGCAGTATTTT. Its translation: CASSWLLAGVGTGDTQYF.

The rearrangement links TRBV5-1 to TRBJ2-2; a weak D match, TRBD1 (6 bases). The V and J ends lost 9 bases and 0 bases respectively, with 15 bases between them. CDR3 length: 15 amino acids. Per germline, CDR1 SGHRS and CDR2 YFSETQ. In nucleotides, the CDR3 is TGCGCCACCTCCGAACAGGGACCGAACACCGGGGAGCTGTTTTTT. Its translation: CATSEQGPNTGELFF.

The chain carries TRBV9 and TRBJ2-1, with D possibly TRBD2 on 6 matching bases. Trimming took off 2 bases at V and 0 bases at J, with 9 bases between the two ends. Germline CDR1 reads SGDLS; CDR2 reads YYNGEE. The CDR3 covers 15 residues. The CDR3: CASSVGLSSYNEQFF. The CDR3 DNA follows: TGTGCCAGCAGCGTGGGACTCTCCTCCTACAATGAGCAGTTCTTC.

The rearrangement joins TRBV4-3 to TRBJ2-2; 7 bases are shared with TRBD1. V was pared by 4 bases and J by 3 bases, with 5 bases of the junction left unmatched. The CDR3 has 15 residues. Germline values: CDR1 LGHNA, CDR2 YSLEER. The CDR3 DNA is TGCGCCAGCAGCCGTGGGACAGACCACACCGGGGAGCTGTTTTTT. Protein: CASSRGTDHTGELFF.

This clone was seen once. The chain joins TRBV5-1 to TRBJ2-3; 9 nucleotides align to TRBD2. The CDR3 is 19 residues long. V shed 1 base and J 0 bases; nucleotides not matched to a gene: 12. In germline, CDR1 is SGHRS, CDR2 YFSETQ. In DNA form, the CDR3 reads TGCGCCAGCAGCTTGAGGGGGAGGCCTAGCGGGGAAAGCACAGATACGCAGTATTTT. Its protein product is CASSLRGRPSGESTDTQYF.